The clone carrying this TCR beta chain has a handful of counts. The data are from a study of blood T cell repertoires in COVID-19. The protocol was immunoSEQ multiplex PCR, while the TCRdb copy is restricted to in-frame clones and leaves out a portion. Of a few hundred thousand clones in the sample, 65% to 85% were seen once. All enrollees were roughly 18 to 95 years old and from 20 to 30 US areas. CDR1 is MRHNA and CDR2 is SNTAGT in the germline V gene. This CDR3 region has 15 residues. The trim removed 4 bases at V and 1 base at J, leaving 5 bases unmatched. The source material was PBMCs or T cells enriched from blood (not recorded which). The chain recombines TRBV6-4 with TRBJ2-3; the match to TRBD2 covers 7 bases. The receptor's source is a man aged 25 to 40 with acute COVID-19. The CDR3 DNA sequence: TGTGCCAGCAGTGGTATAGCGGGCGGCACAGATACGCAGTATTTT. Translated, it gives CASSGIAGGTDTQYF.